A selection of T cell receptor beta chains follows, all from one sample in a study of tumor and adjacent non-tumor tissue in lung cancer. TCRdb used MiXCR to reprocess the multiplex PCR reads, holding one entry per CDR3 protein. The top ten clones hold around 13% of a sample with 120,000 or so distinct CDR3 sequences, 60% to 70% of them seen once. Sequencing was done on a sample of lung tumor tissue. The receptors were gathered from a man under 40 with non-small cell lung cancer. Both conserved end residues are trimmed from each CDR3. Clone size is stated in some rows and not others, as once, few, many or a class when expanded.

V: TRBV20-1
J: TRBJ2-3
size: .
CDR3: SAKGPSIDTQY

V: TRBV20-1
J: TRBJ2-7
size: .
CDR3: SAKSLVWDEQY

V: TRBV20-1
J: TRBJ2-3
size: .
CDR3: GVMGRADTQY

V: TRBV4-3
J: TRBJ1-6
size: .
CDR3: ASSQEFRSSPLH

V: TRBV20-1
J: TRBJ2-7
size: many
CDR3: SARKQGSYEQY

V: TRBV6-1
J: TRBJ2-1
size: .
CDR3: ASSEGQGS

V: TRBV7-2
J: TRBJ2-5
size: .
CDR3: ASSLGDYQETQY

V: TRBV12-3/TRBV12-4
J: TRBJ2-7
size: .
CDR3: ASSRRYEQY

V: TRBV4-2
J: TRBJ2-7
size: .
CDR3: ASSQDLLAQRAYEQY

V: TRBV30
J: TRBJ1-1
size: .
CDR3: AWNSPTAEVF

V: TRBV20-1
J: TRBJ1-3
size: .
CDR3: SVWEGSGNTIY

V: TRBV29-1
J: TRBJ2-1
size: once
CDR3: SVENSLAGLLEQF

V: TRBV28
J: TRBJ1-1
size: few
CDR3: ASGTGGIDTEAF

V: TRBV29-1
J: TRBJ1-1
size: .
CDR3: SVVQGTHGAEAF

V: TRBV29-1
J: TRBJ2-7
size: .
CDR3: SVDMGDPQY

V: TRBV4-3
J: TRBJ1-2
size: .
CDR3: AGSQDLEGRTGGGYT

V: TRBV4-2
J: TRBJ2-7
size: many
CDR3: ASSQDAGGREQY

V: TRBV11-3
J: TRBJ2-2
size: .
CDR3: ASNLETGELF

V: TRBV11-1
J: TRBJ1-1
size: .
CDR3: ASSLTAVSTGAF

V: TRBV20-1
J: TRBJ2-5
size: few
CDR3: GAFTSGEQETQY

V: TRBV24-1
J: TRBJ1-1
size: .
CDR3: ATSDRGGLTEAF

V: TRBV20-1
J: TRBJ2-3
size: .
CDR3: SARGLRGPGDTQY

V: TRBV20-1
J: TRBJ1-1
size: many
CDR3: SARRGGTEAF

V: TRBV4-2
J: TRBJ2-4
size: .
CDR3: ASSQGGGPAKTIQY

V: TRBV5-6
J: TRBJ1-1
size: many
CDR3: ASSQNLLGNTEAF

V: TRBV11-3
J: TRBJ1-3
size: .
CDR3: ASGDVTGGNGNTIY

V: TRBV5-6
J: TRBJ2-3
size: many
CDR3: ASSLTGGPTDTQY

V: TRBV28
J: TRBJ2-7
size: many
CDR3: ASSLSGVSSSYEQY

V: TRBV20-1
J: TRBJ2-1
size: .
CDR3: SAREGGRAGNDQF

V: TRBV11-3
J: TRBJ2-2
size: .
CDR3: ASSQAFGEGSYF

V: TRBV4-1
J: TRBJ2-1
size: .
CDR3: ASSQLSGRADNVQL

V: TRBV29-1
J: TRBJ2-2
size: many
CDR3: SVESRHTGELF

V: TRBV11-2
J: TRBJ1-2
size: medium-sized
CDR3: ASSLASGARGYT

V: TRBV5-6
J: TRBJ2-5
size: .
CDR3: ASSEGAVPETQY

V: TRBV5-1
J: TRBJ1-5
size: .
CDR3: ASSLGPAGEEPQH

V: TRBV19
J: TRBJ2-6
size: few
CDR3: ASSHIEGQADSGANVLT

V: TRBV11-2
J: TRBJ2-1
size: .
CDR3: ASSLYAGASHNEQF

V: TRBV29-1
J: TRBJ2-5
size: many
CDR3: SFRAFETQY

V: TRBV20-1
J: TRBJ2-1
size: .
CDR3: SARDFNSCNEQF

V: TRBV5-6
J: TRBJ2-6
size: .
CDR3: ASSPLTGQSSGAKALT

V: TRBV20-1
J: TRBJ2-1
size: many
CDR3: SARTAGGYNEQF

V: TRBV12-3/TRBV12-4
J: TRBJ1-3
size: .
CDR3: AGIGVFSGNTKY